This note documents a single T cell receptor beta chain sequence. In the study's own analysis: Amplification from reference gene primers served as the basis for estimated nucleated cell counts. Sequencing was performed with immunoSEQ multiplex PCR; in TCRdb, only in-frame clones are kept and a portion is missing. That table gives V, J and clone size, and the DNA gave D and trimming. The sample yields 150,000 to 200,000 clones, roughly nine tenths seen once. This sample is part of a study of blood T cell repertoires in COVID-19. Study background: The United States, Italy and Spain provided the acute and convalescent COVID-19 samples. Nucleic acid was either cDNA or gDNA, and it came from T cells, B-cell-depleted T cells, or PBMCs.

With 4 bases removed from V and 5 bases from J, the gap between germline ends came to 10 bases. Germline-derived CDR1 and CDR2 are SGHKS and YYEKEE (reference sequence). This CDR3 is 13 amino acids long. J is TRBJ1-5 and V is TRBV5-5; possibly TRBD1 for D (5 bases). Sequenced input: peripheral blood. The sequence was obtained from a man between 65 and 85 years old with acute or convalescent COVID-19. CDR3 in DNA: TGTGCCAGCAGCATGGGGCCCTATCAGCCCCAGCATTTT. Its translation: CASSMGPYQPQHF.